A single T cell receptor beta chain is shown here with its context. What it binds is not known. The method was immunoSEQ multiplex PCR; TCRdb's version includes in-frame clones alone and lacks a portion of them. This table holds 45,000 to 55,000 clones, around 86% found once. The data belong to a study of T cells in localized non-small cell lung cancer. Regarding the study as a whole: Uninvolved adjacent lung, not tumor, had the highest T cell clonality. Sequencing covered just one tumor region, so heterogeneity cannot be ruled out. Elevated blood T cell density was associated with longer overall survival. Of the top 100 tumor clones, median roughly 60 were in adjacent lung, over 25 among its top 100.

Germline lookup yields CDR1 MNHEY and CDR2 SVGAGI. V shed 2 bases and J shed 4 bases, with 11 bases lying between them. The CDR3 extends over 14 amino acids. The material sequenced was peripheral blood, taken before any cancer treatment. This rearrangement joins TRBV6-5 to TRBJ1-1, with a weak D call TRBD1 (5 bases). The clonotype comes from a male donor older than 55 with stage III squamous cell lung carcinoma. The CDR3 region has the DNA TGTGCCAGCAGTTACCCGGGACTGGGCACTGAAGCTTTCTTT. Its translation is CASSYPGLGTEAFF.